This entry features one T cell receptor (beta chain) sequence. This entry belongs to a study of T cell changes during pregnancy in multiple sclerosis. This CDR3 spans 15 amino acids. The ends were cut back, 5 bases at V and 5 bases at J, with 18 bases in the middle. Looked up from germline, CDR1 is MNHNS and CDR2 is SASEGT. Assay: immunoSEQ multiplex PCR; the TCRdb copy retains only in-frame clones and omits some. The sample lists some 52,000 clones, roughly 92% occurring once. The sequence was obtained from a female donor with multiple sclerosis, enrolled in a pregnancy study. The sample here was CD4+ T cells from peripheral blood mononuclear cells, taken in the third trimester of pregnancy. This chain joins TRBV6-1 and TRBJ2-5, with D perhaps TRBD1 (6 bases). CDR3 protein: CASSLLTGIGETQYF. The CDR3 nucleotides are TGTGCCAGCAGTTTGCTCACAGGGATCGGGGAGACCCAGTACTTC.